The entry below gives a single T cell receptor beta chain sequence along with its context. There is no known antigen for this receptor. No base-level quality is on record; no much larger clone is a single base apart. This specimen belongs to a study of blood T cell repertoires in COVID-19 (TCRdb year 2020). In terms of the full investigation: Collaborator samples came from the United States, Italy and Spain and covered acute and convalescent phases of COVID-19. The material from the prospective study consisted of cDNA or gDNA derived from T cells, B-cell-depleted T cells, or PBMCs. Deeply sampled blood TCRbeta repertoires from subjects exposed to, actively infected with, or recovered from COVID-19 were included in the dataset. The repertoires were made available in a free public database intended to serve as a resource for research on the immune response to SARS-CoV-2. Samples were obtained from the ongoing ImmuneRACE study (first 160 participants) and from about 1,300 subjects provided by 6 global collaborators. Sample metadata almost always included a de-identified subject ID, COVID-19 status, age in years and sex. Where HLA class I and class II types were available, the types were taken from metadata supplied by the sample provider, not from assay-based typing. Summary of the overall study and its limitations: The amount of clinical and demographic metadata varied by source and participant and was provided uncurated.

Another Seattle source contributed samples from volunteer blood donors who had recovered from COVID-19. The collaborating institutions used their own protocols to collect whole blood in K2EDTA tubes. For TCRbeta analysis, collaborators shipped samples as frozen whole blood, isolated PBMCs, or DNA extracted from either of those sample types. The immunoSEQ Assay, a bias-controlled multiplex PCR, was used to amplify TCRbeta CDR3 regions from genomic DNA. For the original study's pipeline: The number of nucleated cells in each sample was estimated by amplification of reference gene primers within the assay. To quantify the absolute abundance of each unique TCRbeta CDR3 rearrangement, sequence reads were collapsed and filtered. For each sample, productive Simpson clonality was calculated as the square root of Simpson's diversity index across productive rearrangements. TCRdb re-hosts the immuneACCESS table, in-frame sequences only. Its copies lack some clones; in the studies checked, an unresolved V gene accounts for under half of them, and the cause for the rest is not known. The DNA was the basis for D and trimming; V, J and clone size are from that table. This sample gives approximately 170,000 clones in total; about four fifths of them show up just once. 7.5% to 8% of the sample is in the top ten clones.

The origin of this receptor is a man between 35 and 55 years old who had recovered from COVID-19. Material for sequencing was peripheral blood.

The DNA sequence is given as TGTGCCAGCAGCTTAGCGGATAGCGGGGGCCACACAGATACGCAGTATTTT. Its protein reads: CASSLADSGGHTDTQYF. The sequence links TRBV7-2 to TRBJ2-3; 9 of the junction bases match TRBD2. CDR1 and CDR2, looked up from the germline V gene, are SGHTA and FQGNSA. Trimming accounts for 0 bases at V and 2 bases at J, while the number of junction bases matched to no gene is 6. Measured from the cysteine to the phenylalanine, the CDR3 is 17 residues long. Only the CDR3 part of the read is kept: 51 bases, read in frame from the first base.